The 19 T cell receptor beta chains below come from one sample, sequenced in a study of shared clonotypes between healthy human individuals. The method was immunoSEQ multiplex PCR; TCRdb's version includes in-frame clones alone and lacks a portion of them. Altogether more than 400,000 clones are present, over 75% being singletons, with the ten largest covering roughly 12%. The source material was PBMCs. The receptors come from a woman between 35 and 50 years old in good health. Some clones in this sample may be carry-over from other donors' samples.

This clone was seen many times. This CDR3 reads CASSFRGRTEAFF. Here the CDR3 DNA reads TGTGCCAGCAGTTTCAGGGGTCGCACTGAAGCTTTCTTT. The V and J genes are TRBV27 and TRBJ1-1, with D possibly being TRBD1 (6 bases). V shed 3 bases and J shed 4 bases, with 9 bases lying between them. Germline values: CDR1 MNHEY, CDR2 SMNVEV (reference sequence). The CDR3 length is 13 residues.

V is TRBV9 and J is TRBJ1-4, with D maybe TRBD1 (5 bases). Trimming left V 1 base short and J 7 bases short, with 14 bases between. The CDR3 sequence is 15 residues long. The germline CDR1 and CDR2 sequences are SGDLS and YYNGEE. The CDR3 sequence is CASSVQRGGGEKLFF. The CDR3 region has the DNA TGTGCCAGCAGCGTACAGAGGGGAGGAGGTGAAAAACTGTTTTTT. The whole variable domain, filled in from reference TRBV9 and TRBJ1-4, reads DSGVTQTPKHLITATGQRVTLRCSPRSGDLSVYWYQQSLDQGLQFLIQYYNGEERAKGNILERFSAQQFPDLHSELNLSSLELGDSALYFCASSVQRGGGEKLFFGSGTQLSVL.

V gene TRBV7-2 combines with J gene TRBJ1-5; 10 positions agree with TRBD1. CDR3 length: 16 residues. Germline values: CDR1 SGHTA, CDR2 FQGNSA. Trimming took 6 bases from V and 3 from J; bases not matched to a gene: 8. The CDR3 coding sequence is TGTGCCAGCAGTCCTGGACAGGGGGTTTTCAATCAGCCCCAGCATTTT. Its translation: CASSPGQGVFNQPQHF.

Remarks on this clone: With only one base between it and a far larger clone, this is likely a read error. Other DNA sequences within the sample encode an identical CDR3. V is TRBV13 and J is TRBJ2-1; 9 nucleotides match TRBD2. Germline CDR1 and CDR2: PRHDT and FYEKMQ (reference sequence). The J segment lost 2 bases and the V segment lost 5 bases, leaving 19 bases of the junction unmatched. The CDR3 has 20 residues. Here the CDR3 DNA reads TGTGCCAGCAGCCAAATCACTCCGGGACTAGCAGGAGAAGCCTACAATGAGCAGTTCTTC. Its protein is CASSQITPGLAGEAYNEQFF.

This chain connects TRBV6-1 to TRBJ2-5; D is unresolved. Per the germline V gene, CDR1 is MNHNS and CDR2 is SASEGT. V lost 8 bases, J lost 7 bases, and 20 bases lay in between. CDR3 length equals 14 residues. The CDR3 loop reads CASREEPRFGTQYF. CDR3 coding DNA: TGTGCCAGCCGCGAGGAACCAAGATTCGGGACCCAGTACTTC.

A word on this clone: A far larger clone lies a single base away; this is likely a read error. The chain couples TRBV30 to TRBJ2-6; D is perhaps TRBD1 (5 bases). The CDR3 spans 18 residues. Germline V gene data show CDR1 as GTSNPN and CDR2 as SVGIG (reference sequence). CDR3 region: CAWSVDQGSYSGANVPTF. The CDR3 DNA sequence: TGTGCCTGGAGTGTAGACCAGGGTTCATACTCTGGGGCCAACGTCCCGACTTTC.

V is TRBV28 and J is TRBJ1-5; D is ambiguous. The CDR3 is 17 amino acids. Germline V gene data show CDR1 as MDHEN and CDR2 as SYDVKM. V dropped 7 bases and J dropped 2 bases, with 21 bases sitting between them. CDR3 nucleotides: TGTGCCAGCAACCCCCCCCTGGGAGGGTGGGGCAATCAGCCCCAGCATTTT. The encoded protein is CASNPPLGGWGNQPQHF.

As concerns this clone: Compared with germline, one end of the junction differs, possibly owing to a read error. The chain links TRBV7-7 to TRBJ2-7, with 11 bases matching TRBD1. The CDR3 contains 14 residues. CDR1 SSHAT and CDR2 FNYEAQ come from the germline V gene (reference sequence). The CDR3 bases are TGTGCTAGCAGCACAGGACAGGGGGCAGGGGAGCAGTACTTC. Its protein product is CASSTGQGAGEQYF.

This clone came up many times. Here the CDR3 reads CASSLSGLALNEQFF. In DNA, the CDR3 is TGTGCCAGCAGTTTAAGTGGTTTAGCTCTCAATGAGCAGTTCTTC. The V call is TRBV28, the J call TRBJ2-1; D ambiguous. V gave up 2 bases and J gave up 6 bases, with 14 bases separating them. This CDR3 comprises 15 residues. Per germline, CDR1 MDHEN and CDR2 SYDVKM.

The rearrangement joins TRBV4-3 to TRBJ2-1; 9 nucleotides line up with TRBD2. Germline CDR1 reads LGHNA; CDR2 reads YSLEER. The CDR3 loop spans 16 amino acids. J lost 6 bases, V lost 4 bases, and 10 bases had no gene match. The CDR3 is CASSPTLAGEGNEQFF. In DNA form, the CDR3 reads TGCGCCAGCAGCCCTACATTAGCGGGAGAGGGCAATGAGCAGTTCTTC.

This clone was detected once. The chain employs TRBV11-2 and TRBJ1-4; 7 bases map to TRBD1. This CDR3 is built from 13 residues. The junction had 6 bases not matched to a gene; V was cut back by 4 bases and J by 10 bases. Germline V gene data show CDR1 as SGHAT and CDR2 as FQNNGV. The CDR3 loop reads CASSSGGGGKLFF. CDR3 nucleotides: TGTGCCAGCAGCTCAGGGGGGGGAGGAAAACTGTTTTTT.

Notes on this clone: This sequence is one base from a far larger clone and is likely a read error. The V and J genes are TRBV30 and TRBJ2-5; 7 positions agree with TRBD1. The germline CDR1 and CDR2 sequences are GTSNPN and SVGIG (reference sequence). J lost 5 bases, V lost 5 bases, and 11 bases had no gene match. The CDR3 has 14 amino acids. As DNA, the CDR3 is TGTGCCTGGGGGCCGGTACAGGGGTGGGAGACCCAGTACTTC. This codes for CAWGPVQGWETQYF.

CDR3 in DNA: TGTGCCAGCAGCTTTTCTAGCGGGAGAGGTCCCTACGAGCAGTACTTC. Protein sequence: CASSFSSGRGPYEQYF. The chain joins TRBV7-2 to TRBJ2-7; TRBD2 matches 10 bases. The CDR3 extends over 16 amino acids. The germline CDR1 and CDR2 sequences are SGHTA and FQGNSA. Trimming at V came to 3 bases and at J to 2 bases, leaving 7 bases not matched to a gene.

The CDR3 DNA reads TGTGCCAGCAGTTTGGGTGGCCAATGGTTTGTGACTGAGCAGTTCTTC. Encoded protein: CASSLGGQWFVTEQFF. The rearrangement links TRBV27 to TRBJ2-1, with D hard to call. Trimming removed 3 bases from V and 9 bases from J, with 21 bases in between. This CDR3 spans 16 amino acids. CDR1 MNHEY and CDR2 SMNVEV come from the germline V gene (reference sequence).

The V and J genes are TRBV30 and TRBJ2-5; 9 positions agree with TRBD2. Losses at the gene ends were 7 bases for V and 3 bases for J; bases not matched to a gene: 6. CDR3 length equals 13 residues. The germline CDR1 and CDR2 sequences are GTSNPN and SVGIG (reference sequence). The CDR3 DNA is TGTGCCTCGATGTTAGCGGGAGAAGAGACCCAGTACTTC. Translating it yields CASMLAGEETQYF.

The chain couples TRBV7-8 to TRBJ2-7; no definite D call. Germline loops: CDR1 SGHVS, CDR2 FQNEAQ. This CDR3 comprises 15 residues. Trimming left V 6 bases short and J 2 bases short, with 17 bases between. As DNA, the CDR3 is TGTGCCAGCAGTTCCCCCCGCTACTCACCCTACGAGCAGTACTTC. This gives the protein CASSSPRYSPYEQYF. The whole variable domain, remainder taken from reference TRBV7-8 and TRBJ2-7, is GAGVSQSPRYKVAKRGQDVALRCDPISGHVSLFWYQQALGQGPEFLTYFQNEAQLDKSGLPSDRFFAERPEGSVSTLKIQRTQQEDSAVYLCASSSPRYSPYEQYFGPGTRLTVT.

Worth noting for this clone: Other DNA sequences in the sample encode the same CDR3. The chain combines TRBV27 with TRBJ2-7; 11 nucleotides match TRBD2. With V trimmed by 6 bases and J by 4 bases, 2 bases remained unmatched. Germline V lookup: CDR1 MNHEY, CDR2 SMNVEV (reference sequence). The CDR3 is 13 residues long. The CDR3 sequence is CASRGLAGYEQYF. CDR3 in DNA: TGTGCCAGCAGAGGACTAGCGGGTTACGAGCAGTACTTC.

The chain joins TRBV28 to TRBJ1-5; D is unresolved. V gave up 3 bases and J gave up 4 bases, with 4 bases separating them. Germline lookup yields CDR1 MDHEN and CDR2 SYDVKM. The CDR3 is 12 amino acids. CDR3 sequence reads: CASSFINQPQHF. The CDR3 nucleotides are TGTGCCAGCAGTTTTATTAATCAGCCCCAGCATTTT.

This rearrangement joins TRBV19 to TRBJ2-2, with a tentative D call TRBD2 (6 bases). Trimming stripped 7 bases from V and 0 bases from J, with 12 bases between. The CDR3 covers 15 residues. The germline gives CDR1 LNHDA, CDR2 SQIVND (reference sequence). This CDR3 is CASTFASANTGELFF. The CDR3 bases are TGTGCCAGTACTTTCGCTAGCGCGAACACCGGGGAGCTGTTTTTT.